A single sample is the source of the 31 T cell receptor beta chains below, sequenced in a study of blood T cells in healthy people across ages. A sample-barcoded 5' primer and a J-beta primer mix were used in a second PCR of roughly 7 to 11 cycles. TCRdb analysed the 5' RACE reads with MiXCR anew, one entry per CDR3 protein. The sample shows roughly 830,000 distinct CDR3 sequences, less than 80% of them seen only once. Sample: blood. These receptor sequences come from a man younger than 40 in good health.

A few counts support this clonotype. The chain links TRBV7-2 to TRBJ2-1, with TRBD2 matching 9 bases. Looked up from germline, CDR1 is SGHTA and CDR2 is FQGNSA. The CDR3 is 16 amino acids. The V and J ends lost 4 bases and 8 bases, in that order; junction bases with no gene match: 12. The chain's CDR3 is CASSSLAGVYGDEQFF. The CDR3, as DNA: TGTGCCAGCAGCTCTTTAGCGGGGGTTTATGGGGATGAGCAGTTCTTC.

The chain couples TRBV4-2 to TRBJ2-4; no reliable D call. With the DNA end fitting TRBJ2-5 better, the J assignment may be wrong. Germline CDR1 and CDR2: LGHNA and YNFKEQ. This CDR3 has 15 residues. CDR3 DNA sequence: TGTGCCAGCAGCCAAGTCCGGGCCCTGGGAGAGACCCAGTACTTC. This codes for CASSQVRALGETQYF.

This clonotype was observed many times. In DNA form, the CDR3 reads TGTGCCAGCAGCCAAGACTCACAGTCCTCCTCCCCCCCAGATACGCAGTATTTT. It translates to CASSQDSQSSSPPDTQYF. The rearrangement links TRBV4-2 to TRBJ2-3; D unresolved. Trimming left V 0 bases short and J 4 bases short, with 20 bases between. This CDR3 region has 18 residues. Germline V gene lookup returns CDR1 LGHNA and CDR2 YNFKEQ.

This clonotype was seen a few times. The V gene is TRBV29-1, the J gene TRBJ2-1, with 7 bases that match TRBD1. This CDR3 is built from 14 residues. Looked up from germline, CDR1 is SQVTM and CDR2 is ANQGSEA. V shed 4 bases, J shed 6 bases, and the junction held 9 bases outside the gene matches. Written as DNA, the CDR3 is TGCAGCGTTGTCAGGGTAGAGGGGGCCAATGAGCAGTTCTTC. This codes for CSVVRVEGANEQFF.

This clonotype was seen a handful of times. The rearrangement links TRBV12-3 or TRBV12-4 to TRBJ2-7; D gene ambiguous. Deletions cut 6 bases from V and 5 bases from J, with 20 bases between. The CDR3 loop spans 15 amino acids. CDR3 coding DNA: TGTGCCAGCAGCCACGGACGTGGAAATGGCGACGAGCAGTACTTC. Protein: CASSHGRGNGDEQYF.

The chain joins TRBV5-1 to TRBJ2-4, with D perhaps TRBD1 (6 bases). CDR1 and CDR2 from the germline V gene are SGHRS and YFSETQ. The V and J ends lost 4 bases and 8 bases respectively, with 19 bases between them. The CDR3 runs to 15 residues. Here the CDR3 reads CASSQGTPGWDIQYF. In DNA, the CDR3 is TGCGCCAGCAGCCAAGGGACACCCGGATGGGACATTCAGTACTTC.

A few counts support this clonotype. This chain uses TRBV3-1 with TRBJ2-5; TRBD2 is a possible D gene (6 bases). CDR1 is LGHDT and CDR2 is YNNKEL in the germline V gene (reference sequence). The CDR3 sequence is 13 residues long. The V end lost 4 bases, the J end lost 5 bases, and 11 bases lay between the germline ends. The CDR3 spells CASSPLASETQYF. The DNA of the CDR3 is TGTGCCAGCAGCCCTCTAGCGTCGGAGACCCAGTACTTC.

This chain uses TRBV6-2 or TRBV6-3 with TRBJ1-6; 10 bases fit TRBD1. The CDR3 is made up of 19 amino acids. Per germline, CDR1 MNHEY and CDR2 SVGEGT. Trimming at V came to 2 bases and at J to 6 bases, leaving 13 bases not matched to a gene. The CDR3 bases are TGTGCCAGCAGTTACCGAAGGGACAGGGGTTTGGAAAGTAATTCACCCCTCCACTTT. The encoded protein is CASSYRRDRGLESNSPLHF.

This clonotype was seen once. The chain carries TRBV4-3 and TRBJ2-7; D call uncertain. The CDR3 extends over 13 amino acids. Trimming left V 2 bases short and J 4 bases short, with 9 bases between. Germline loops: CDR1 LGHNA, CDR2 YSLEER. The CDR3 DNA sequence: TGCGCCAGCAGCCAAAGGCACCAGTACGAGCAGTACTTC. This codes for CASSQRHQYEQYF.

CDR3 amino acids: CASSVRATNEKLFF. CDR3 bases: TGTGCCAGCAGTGTCAGGGCAACTAATGAAAAACTGTTTTTT. This chain joins TRBV12-3 or TRBV12-4 and TRBJ1-4; perhaps TRBD1 as D (5 bases). V was clipped by 5 bases and J by 0 bases, with 7 bases between them. The CDR3 spans 14 residues.

The V and J genes are TRBV12-3 or TRBV12-4 and TRBJ1-6, with TRBD1 matching 9 bases. There are 16 residues in the CDR3. V lost 5 bases, J lost 5 bases, and 7 bases stayed unmatched. The CDR3 loop reads CASSLSGDRDNSPLHF. CDR3 coding DNA: TGTGCCAGCAGTCTCTCCGGGGACAGGGATAATTCACCCCTCCACTTT.

The chain carries TRBV5-1 and TRBJ2-7; 8 positions match TRBD2. This CDR3 is 15 amino acids long. V shed 2 bases, J shed 1 base, and the junction held 5 bases outside the gene matches. Germline values: CDR1 SGHRS, CDR2 YFSETQ. Written as DNA, the CDR3 is TGCGCCAGCAGCTTTATGGCGGGGGGATCCTACGAGCAGTACTTC. Protein sequence: CASSFMAGGSYEQYF.

V usage is TRBV28 and J usage is TRBJ2-7, with a weak D call TRBD1 (6 bases). The DNA end is a closer match to TRBJ2-5, so the J assignment may be wrong. Looked up from germline, CDR1 is MDHEN and CDR2 is SYDVKM. This CDR3 comprises 15 residues. CDR3 residues: CASSPRQQGGQTQYF. Here the CDR3 DNA reads TGTGCCAGCAGCCCCCGACAACAGGGTGGGCAGACCCAGTACTTC.

The gene calls are TRBV10-3 and TRBJ2-3, with 8 nucleotides matching TRBD2. From germline, CDR1 is ENHRY and CDR2 SYGVKD. There are 16 residues in the CDR3. V dropped 3 bases and J dropped 8; count of bases not matched to a gene: 13. CDR3: CAISDERGLGLATQYF. CDR3 coding DNA: TGTGCCATCAGTGATGAGCGGGGGCTGGGCCTTGCTACGCAGTATTTT.

CDR3 residues: CASSFSRTGSGEQYF. The CDR3 nucleotides read TGTGCCAGCAGCTTCTCCAGGACAGGTTCGGGCGAGCAGTACTTC. J is TRBJ2-7 and V is TRBV7-2; TRBD1 matches at 7 bases. Trimming cost V 3 bases and J 6 bases; bases outside gene matches: 11. The CDR3 sequence is 15 residues long. Per germline, CDR1 SGHTA and CDR2 FQGNSA.

V and J are TRBV6-5 and TRBJ1-1; D might be TRBD1 (5 bases). V was shortened by 6 bases and J by 6 bases, with 11 bases between the two germline ends. Looked up from germline, CDR1 is MNHEY and CDR2 is SVGAGI. This CDR3 is built from 12 residues. In nucleotides, the CDR3 is TGTGCCAGCAGCTCAGGGACGCCTGAAGCTTTCTTT. It encodes CASSSGTPEAFF.

The V gene is TRBV13, the J gene TRBJ2-4; D remains ambiguous. The CDR3 totals 12 residues. In germline, CDR1 is PRHDT, CDR2 FYEKMQ (reference sequence). Trimming shortened V by 3 bases and J by 13 bases, and 13 bases separated the two germline ends. The CDR3 DNA sequence: TGTGCCAGCAGCTTCTTTCAACAAGAGCAGTACTTC. It encodes CASSFFQQEQYF.

V gene TRBV20-1 combines with J gene TRBJ2-3; maybe TRBD2 (5 bases). Trimming cost V 0 bases and J 3 bases, with 10 bases left between them. CDR3 length: 14 residues. Germline-derived CDR1 and CDR2 are DFQATT and SNEGSKA (reference sequence). In DNA, the CDR3 is TGCAGTGCTAGAGATCGTAGGAGGACAGATACGCAGTATTTT. Its translation: CSARDRRRTDTQYF.

This clonotype was observed a few times. The chain uses TRBV20-1 and TRBJ2-1; no clear D. Germline loops: CDR1 DFQATT, CDR2 SNEGSKA (reference sequence). V lost 3 bases and J lost 9, with 15 bases in between. CDR3 length: 13 amino acids. The CDR3 is CSASRPSLGEQFF. The CDR3 DNA follows: TGCAGTGCTAGTAGGCCCAGCCTCGGTGAGCAGTTCTTC.

On this clonotype: One end of the junction fails to match germline, which may point to a read error. The chain has TRBV7-2 and TRBJ2-4, with TRBD2 matching over 10 bases. This CDR3 has 15 residues. Germline V gives CDR1 SGHTA, CDR2 FQGNSA. In DNA, the CDR3 is TGTGCCAGCGGCTTAGCTCTAGCGGGGGTAAACATTCAGTACTTC. Amino acid sequence: CASGLALAGVNIQYF.

The genes are TRBV28 and TRBJ2-7; a weak D match, TRBD2 (5 bases). Germline CDR1 MDHEN, CDR2 SYDVKM. Trimming took off 5 bases at V and 5 bases at J, with 16 bases between the two ends. The CDR3 contains 14 residues. The CDR3 loop reads CASSPDAGAHEQYF. The CDR3 bases are TGTGCCAGCAGTCCGGATGCGGGTGCCCACGAGCAGTACTTC.

This clonotype was seen a single time. The gene calls are TRBV4-3 and TRBJ2-3; 7 bases are shared with TRBD2. The CDR3 has 16 residues. The germline V gene encodes CDR1 LGHNA and CDR2 YSLEER. With 0 bases clipped from V and 4 bases from J, the junction kept 7 bases outside the gene matches. The CDR3 DNA is TGCGCCAGCAGCCAAGATGGAGCGGGGAGGTCAGATACGCAGTATTTT. Translating it yields CASSQDGAGRSDTQYF.

The chain links TRBV18 to TRBJ2-1, with D hard to call. The CDR3 has 12 amino acids. CDR1 and CDR2 from the germline V gene are KGHSH and LQKENI. Trimming pared 5 bases from V and 3 bases from J, leaving 5 bases between. This CDR3 is CASSANYNEQFF. CDR3 sequence (DNA): TGTGCCAGCTCAGCGAACTACAATGAGCAGTTCTTC.

This clonotype was observed a handful of times. This sequence may be a read error, since a much larger clone differs from it by one base. V gene TRBV9 combines with J gene TRBJ2-1; a possible D gene is TRBD2 (5 bases). The CDR3 has 15 amino acids. Trimming took 2 bases from V and 2 from J, leaving 11 bases between them. The germline CDR1 and CDR2 sequences are SGDLS and YYNGEE. CDR3 region: CASSVRESPYNEQFF. As DNA, the CDR3 is TGTGCCAGCAGCGTTAGGGAGAGCCCCTACAATGAGCAGTTCTTC.

The table lists this clonotype with a few counts. This CDR3 reads CASSRTSGGAGEQFF. DNA of the CDR3: TGTGCCAGCAGTCGTACTAGCGGGGGGGCCGGAGAGCAGTTCTTC. The chain joins TRBV12-3 or TRBV12-4 to TRBJ2-1, with 13 bases identical to TRBD2. The CDR3 consists of 15 residues. V trimming: 5 bases; J trimming: 10 bases; junction bases outside the gene matches: 8.

This sequence joins TRBV25-1 and TRBJ2-7; no firm D call. This CDR3 has 13 amino acids. V was pared by 2 bases and J by 0 bases, with 5 bases between. The germline V gene has CDR1 MGHDK and CDR2 SYGVNS. Here the CDR3 DNA reads TGTGCCAGCAGTGAACAGAGCTCCTACGAGCAGTACTTC. Protein product: CASSEQSSYEQYF.

With regard to this clonotype: Mismatch with germline at one junction end may stem from a read error. The chain carries TRBV6-2 or TRBV6-3 and TRBJ2-7; D not certain. CDR1 MNHEY and CDR2 SVGEGT come from the germline V gene. The CDR3 contains 13 residues. The CDR3 protein is CTSSYSESREQYF. CDR3 DNA: TGTACCAGCAGTTACTCGGAGAGCCGGGAGCAGTACTTC.

This clonotype showed up many times. The chain is built from TRBV4-2 and TRBJ2-1; TRBD2 agrees at 9 bases. The CDR3 loop spans 16 amino acids. Germline loops: CDR1 LGHNA, CDR2 YNFKEQ. V lost 0 bases, J lost 4 bases, and 4 bases stayed unmatched. The CDR3 region has the DNA TGTGCCAGCAGCCAAGATACGAGCGGGGGGTACAATGAGCAGTTCTTC. Translated, it gives CASSQDTSGGYNEQFF.

The genes are TRBV18 and TRBJ2-1; 9 bases fit TRBD2. Germline trimming cut 2 bases from V and 3 bases from J; bases unmatched to any gene: 2. Germline V CDR1 and CDR2: KGHSH, LQKENI. This CDR3 has 15 amino acids. DNA of the CDR3: TGTGCCAGCTCACCAGGAGCGGGGGGCTACAATGAGCAGTTCTTC. Residues: CASSPGAGGYNEQFF.

This rearrangement joins TRBV7-2 to TRBJ1-6; TRBD1 matches at 8 bases. The V gene's germline CDR1 is SGHTA and CDR2 FQGNSA. With 4 bases clipped from V and 7 bases from J, the junction kept 6 bases outside the gene matches. This CDR3 is 15 amino acids long. The CDR3 reads CASSSSGGSNSPLHF. CDR3 sequence (DNA): TGTGCCAGCAGCTCATCAGGGGGCTCGAATTCACCCCTCCACTTT.

In this sample, this clonotype turned up once. The rearrangement uses TRBV20-1 and TRBJ2-5; either TRBD1 or TRBD2 may supply D (5 bases each). The CDR3 totals 14 residues. In germline, CDR1 is DFQATT, CDR2 SNEGSKA (reference sequence). V was trimmed by 3 bases and J by 1 base, leaving 12 bases between them. CDR3 sequence reads: CSARDGGTQETQYF. For the CDR3, the DNA is TGCAGTGCTAGGGACGGTGGGACCCAAGAGACCCAGTACTTC.